Described below is a single T cell receptor beta chain sequence and its context. As yet, its antigen is unknown. For the second PCR, which ran for about 6 to 12 cycles, a sample-barcoded 5' primer and a J-beta primer mix were used. From each sample, at least 2.5 million paired-end reads containing CDR3 were obtained. TCRdb called the 5' RACE reads again in MiXCR, with one record for every CDR3 protein. The profile shows 780,000 or so distinct CDR3 sequences, about 56% of them singletons. The germline V gene encodes CDR1 MNHNS and CDR2 SASEGT. The CDR3 extends over 20 amino acids. V dropped 6 bases and J dropped 5; count of bases not matched to a gene: 23. These data are taken from a study of blood T cells in healthy people across ages. Whole-study findings and limits: A roughly linear fall in TCR beta diversity per million T cells was seen with increasing age. Investigators treated diversity estimates from one million T cells as underestimates.

Each sample provided at least 6 micrograms of extracted total RNA. The TCR sequence derives from a man aged 40-49 years in good health. The specimen sequenced was blood. The chain joins TRBV6-1 to TRBJ2-7, with 12 positions matching TRBD1. The CDR3 here is CASRDRSGQGAVGLAHEQYF. For the CDR3, the DNA is TGTGCCAGCAGGGATCGATCGGGACAGGGGGCGGTTGGGCTGGCGCACGAGCAGTACTTC.